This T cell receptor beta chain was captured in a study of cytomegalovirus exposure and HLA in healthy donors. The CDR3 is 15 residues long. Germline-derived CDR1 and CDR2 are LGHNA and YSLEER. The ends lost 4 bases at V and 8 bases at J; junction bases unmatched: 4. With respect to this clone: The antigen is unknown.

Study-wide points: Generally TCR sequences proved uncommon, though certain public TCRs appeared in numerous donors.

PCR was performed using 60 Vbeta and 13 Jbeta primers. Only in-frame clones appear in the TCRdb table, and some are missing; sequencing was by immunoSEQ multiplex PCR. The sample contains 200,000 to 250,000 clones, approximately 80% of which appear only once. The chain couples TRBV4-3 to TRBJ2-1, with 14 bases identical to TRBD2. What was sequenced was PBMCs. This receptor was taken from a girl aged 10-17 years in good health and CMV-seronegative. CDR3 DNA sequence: TGCGCCAGCAGCCGGACTAGCGGGGGGTTCGATGAGCAGTTCTTC. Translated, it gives CASSRTSGGFDEQFF.